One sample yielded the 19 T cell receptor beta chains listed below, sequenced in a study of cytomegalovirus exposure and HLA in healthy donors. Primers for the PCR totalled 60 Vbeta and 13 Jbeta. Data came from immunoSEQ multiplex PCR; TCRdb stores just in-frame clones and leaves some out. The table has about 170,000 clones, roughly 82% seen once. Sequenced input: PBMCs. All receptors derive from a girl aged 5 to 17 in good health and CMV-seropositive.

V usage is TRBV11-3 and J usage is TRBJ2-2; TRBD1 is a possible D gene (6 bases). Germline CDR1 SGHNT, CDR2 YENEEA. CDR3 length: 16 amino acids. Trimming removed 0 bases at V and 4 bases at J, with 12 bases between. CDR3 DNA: TGTGCCAGCAGCTTAGACAGGGGAAAATTCACCGGGGAGCTGTTTTTT. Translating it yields CASSLDRGKFTGELFF.

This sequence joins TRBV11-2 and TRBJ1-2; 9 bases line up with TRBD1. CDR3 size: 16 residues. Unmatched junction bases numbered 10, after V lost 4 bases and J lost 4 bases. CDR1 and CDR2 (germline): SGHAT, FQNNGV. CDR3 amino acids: CASSSVRDREIYGYTF. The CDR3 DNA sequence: TGTGCCAGCAGCTCAGTCCGGGACAGGGAAATCTATGGCTACACCTTC.

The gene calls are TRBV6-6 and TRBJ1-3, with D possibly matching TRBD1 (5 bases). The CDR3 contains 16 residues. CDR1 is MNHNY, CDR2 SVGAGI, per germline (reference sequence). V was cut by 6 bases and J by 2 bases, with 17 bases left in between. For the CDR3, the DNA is TGTGCCAGCAGAAATACCAGGACAACGGCTGGAAACACCATATATTTT. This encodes CASRNTRTTAGNTIYF.

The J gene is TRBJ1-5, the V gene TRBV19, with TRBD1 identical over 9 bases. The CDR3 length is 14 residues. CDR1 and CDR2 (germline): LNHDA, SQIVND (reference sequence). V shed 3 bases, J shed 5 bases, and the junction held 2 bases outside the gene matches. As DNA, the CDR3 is TGTGCCAGTAGTATGGGGGACAGGGATCAGCCCCAGCATTTT. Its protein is CASSMGDRDQPQHF.

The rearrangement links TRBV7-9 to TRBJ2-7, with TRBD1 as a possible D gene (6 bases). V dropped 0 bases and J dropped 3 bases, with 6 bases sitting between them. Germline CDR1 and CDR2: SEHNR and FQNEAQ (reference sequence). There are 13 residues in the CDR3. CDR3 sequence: CASSLAGHYEQYF. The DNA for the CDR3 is TGTGCCAGCAGCTTAGCGGGACACTACGAGCAGTACTTC.

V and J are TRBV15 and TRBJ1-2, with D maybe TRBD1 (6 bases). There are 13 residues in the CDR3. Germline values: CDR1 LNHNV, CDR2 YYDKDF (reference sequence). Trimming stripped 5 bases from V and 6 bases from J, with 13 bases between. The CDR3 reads CATSYNRDNGYTF. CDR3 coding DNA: TGTGCCACCAGCTACAACAGGGATAATGGCTACACCTTC.

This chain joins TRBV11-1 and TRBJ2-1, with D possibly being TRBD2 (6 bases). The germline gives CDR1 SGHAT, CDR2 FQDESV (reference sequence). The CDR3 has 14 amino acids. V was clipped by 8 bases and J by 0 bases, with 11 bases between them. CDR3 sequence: CASAGLPSYNEQFF. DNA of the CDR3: TGTGCCAGCGCGGGACTTCCCTCCTACAATGAGCAGTTCTTC.

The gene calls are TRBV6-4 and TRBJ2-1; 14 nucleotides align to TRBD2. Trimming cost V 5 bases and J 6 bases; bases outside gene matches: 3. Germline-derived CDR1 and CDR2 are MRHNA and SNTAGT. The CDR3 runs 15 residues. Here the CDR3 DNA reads TGTGCCAGCAGTACCGGGACTAGCGGGAGCAATGAGCAGTTCTTC. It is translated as CASSTGTSGSNEQFF.

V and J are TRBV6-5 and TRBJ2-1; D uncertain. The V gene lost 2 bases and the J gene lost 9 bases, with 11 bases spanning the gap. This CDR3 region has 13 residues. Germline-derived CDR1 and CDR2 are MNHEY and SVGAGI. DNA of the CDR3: TGTGCCAGCAGTTACGCCGTCGGTCGTGAGCAGTTCTTC. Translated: CASSYAVGREQFF.

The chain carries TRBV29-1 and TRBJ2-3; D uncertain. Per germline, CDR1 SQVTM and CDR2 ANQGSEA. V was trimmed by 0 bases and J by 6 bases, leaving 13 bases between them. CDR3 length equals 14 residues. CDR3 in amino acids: CSVEDLPEMDTQYF. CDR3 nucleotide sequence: TGCAGCGTTGAAGATTTACCGGAGATGGATACGCAGTATTTT.

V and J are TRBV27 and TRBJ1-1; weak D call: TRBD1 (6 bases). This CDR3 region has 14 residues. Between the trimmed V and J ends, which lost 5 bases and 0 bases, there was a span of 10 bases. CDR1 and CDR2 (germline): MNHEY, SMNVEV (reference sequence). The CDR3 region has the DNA TGTGCCAGCAGTCATGACAGGATGAACACTGAAGCTTTCTTT. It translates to CASSHDRMNTEAFF.

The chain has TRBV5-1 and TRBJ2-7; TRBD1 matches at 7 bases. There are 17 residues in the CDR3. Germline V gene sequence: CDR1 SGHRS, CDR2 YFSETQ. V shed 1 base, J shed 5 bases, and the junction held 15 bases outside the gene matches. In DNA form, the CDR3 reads TGCGCCAGCAGCTTGTCCGAGGGGGCCTCGTTTTACAACGAGCAGTACTTC. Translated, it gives CASSLSEGASFYNEQYF.

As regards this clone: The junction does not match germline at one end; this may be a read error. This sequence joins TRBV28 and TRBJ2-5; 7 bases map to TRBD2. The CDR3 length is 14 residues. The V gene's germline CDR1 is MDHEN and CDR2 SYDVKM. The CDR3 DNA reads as TGTGCCAGTAGTTTAAGCGGGACGCAAGAGACCCAGTACTTC. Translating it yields CASSLSGTQETQYF.

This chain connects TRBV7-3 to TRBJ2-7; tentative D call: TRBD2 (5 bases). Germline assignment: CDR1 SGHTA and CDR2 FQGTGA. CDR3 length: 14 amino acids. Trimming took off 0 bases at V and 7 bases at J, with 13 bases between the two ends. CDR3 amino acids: CASSLTPTEGEQYF. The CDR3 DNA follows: TGTGCCAGCAGCTTAACACCAACCGAGGGTGAGCAGTACTTC. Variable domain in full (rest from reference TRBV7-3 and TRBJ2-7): GAGVSQTPSNKVTEKGKYVELRCDPISGHTALYWYRQSLGQGPEFLIYFQGTGAADDSGLPNDRFFAVRPEGSVSTLKIQRTERGDSAVYLCASSLTPTEGEQYFGPGTRLTVT.

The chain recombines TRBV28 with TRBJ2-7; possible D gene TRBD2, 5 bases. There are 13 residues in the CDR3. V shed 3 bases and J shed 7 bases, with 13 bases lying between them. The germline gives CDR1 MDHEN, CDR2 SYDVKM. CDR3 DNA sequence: TGTGCCAGCAGTTTGGCGGGCAGTAGGGAGCAGTACTTC. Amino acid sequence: CASSLAGSREQYF.

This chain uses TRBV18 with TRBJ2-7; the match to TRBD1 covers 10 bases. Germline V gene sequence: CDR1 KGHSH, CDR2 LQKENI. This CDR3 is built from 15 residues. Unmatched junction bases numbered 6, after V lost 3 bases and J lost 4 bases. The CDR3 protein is CASSPTGQGMYEQYF. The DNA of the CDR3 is TGTGCCAGCTCACCCACGGGACAGGGGATGTACGAGCAGTACTTC.

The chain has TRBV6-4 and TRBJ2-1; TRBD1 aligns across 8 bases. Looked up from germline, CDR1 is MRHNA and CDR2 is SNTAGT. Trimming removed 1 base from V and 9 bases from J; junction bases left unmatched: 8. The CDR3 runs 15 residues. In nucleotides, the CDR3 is TGTGCCAGCAGTGACTTAATAACAGGGGGTAGTGAGCAGTTCTTC. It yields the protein CASSDLITGGSEQFF.

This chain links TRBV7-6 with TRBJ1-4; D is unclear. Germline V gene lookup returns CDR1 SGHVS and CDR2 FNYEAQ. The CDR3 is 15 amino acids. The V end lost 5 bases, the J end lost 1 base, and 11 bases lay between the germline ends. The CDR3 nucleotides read TGTGCCAGCAGCCCTCTTGAGAGAACTAATGAAAAACTGTTTTTT. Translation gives CASSPLERTNEKLFF. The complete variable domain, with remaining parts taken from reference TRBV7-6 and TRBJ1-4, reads GAGVSQSPRYKVTKRGQDVALRCDPISGHVSLYWYRQALGQGPEFLTYFNYEAQQDKSGLPNDRFSAERPEGSISTLTIQRTEQRDSAMYRCASSPLERTNEKLFFGSGTQLSVL.

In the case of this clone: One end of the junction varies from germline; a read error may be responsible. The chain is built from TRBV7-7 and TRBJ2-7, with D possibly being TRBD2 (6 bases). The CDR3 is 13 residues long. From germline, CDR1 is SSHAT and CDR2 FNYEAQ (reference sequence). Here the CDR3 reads CASSPGLGYEQYF. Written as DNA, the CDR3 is TGTGCTAGCAGTCCGGGACTTGGGTACGAGCAGTACTTC.